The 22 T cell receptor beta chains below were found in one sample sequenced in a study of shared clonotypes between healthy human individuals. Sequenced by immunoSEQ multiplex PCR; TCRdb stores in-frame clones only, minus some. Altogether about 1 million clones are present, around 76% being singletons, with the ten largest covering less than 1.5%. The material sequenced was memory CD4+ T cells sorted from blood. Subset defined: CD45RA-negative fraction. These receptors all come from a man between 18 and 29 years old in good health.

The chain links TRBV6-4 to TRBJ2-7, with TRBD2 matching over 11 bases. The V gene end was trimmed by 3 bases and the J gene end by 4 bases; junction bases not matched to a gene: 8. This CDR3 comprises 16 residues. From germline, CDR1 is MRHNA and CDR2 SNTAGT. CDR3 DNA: TGTGCCAGCAGTGATCTTCCGGGACTAGCGGCTTACGAGCAGTACTTC. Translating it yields CASSDLPGLAAYEQYF.

CDR3 coding DNA: TGTGCCAGCAGTTACCACACAGGGATTCCCACTGAAGCTTTCTTT. It is translated as CASSYHTGIPTEAFF. This chain joins TRBV6-6 and TRBJ1-1; the D gene is possibly TRBD1 (6 bases). Germline V gene data show CDR1 as MNHNY and CDR2 as SVGAGI (reference sequence). The CDR3 extends over 15 amino acids. V lost 2 bases and J lost 4, with 14 bases in between.

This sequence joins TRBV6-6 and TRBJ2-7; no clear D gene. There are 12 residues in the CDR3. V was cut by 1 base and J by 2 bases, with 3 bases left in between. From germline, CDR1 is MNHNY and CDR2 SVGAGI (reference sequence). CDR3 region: CASSYYPYEQYF. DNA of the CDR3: TGTGCCAGCAGTTACTATCCCTACGAGCAGTACTTC.

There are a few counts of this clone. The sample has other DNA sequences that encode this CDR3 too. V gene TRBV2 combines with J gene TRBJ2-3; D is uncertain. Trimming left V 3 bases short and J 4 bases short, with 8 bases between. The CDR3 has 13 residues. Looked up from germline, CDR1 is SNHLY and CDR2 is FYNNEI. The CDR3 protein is CASSEESADTQYF. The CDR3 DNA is TGTGCCAGCAGTGAGGAGTCCGCAGATACGCAGTATTTT.

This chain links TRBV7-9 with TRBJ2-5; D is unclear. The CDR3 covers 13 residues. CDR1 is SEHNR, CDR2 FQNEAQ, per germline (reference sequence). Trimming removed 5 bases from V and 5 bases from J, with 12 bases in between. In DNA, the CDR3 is TGTGCCAGCAGCCCCTCCCGTAAGGAGACCCAGTACTTC. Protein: CASSPSRKETQYF.

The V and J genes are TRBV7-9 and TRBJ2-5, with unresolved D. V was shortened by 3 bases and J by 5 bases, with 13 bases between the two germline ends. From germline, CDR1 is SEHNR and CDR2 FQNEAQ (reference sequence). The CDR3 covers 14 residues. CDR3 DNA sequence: TGTGCCAGCAGCTTGCCCGACGGGTTGGAGACCCAGTACTTC. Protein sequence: CASSLPDGLETQYF. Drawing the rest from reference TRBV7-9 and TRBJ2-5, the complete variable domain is DTGVSQNPRHKITKRGQNVTFRCDPISEHNRLYWYRQTLGQGPEFLTYFQNEAQLEKSRLLSDRFSAERPKGSFSTLEIQRTEQGDSAMYLCASSLPDGLETQYFGPGTRLLVL.

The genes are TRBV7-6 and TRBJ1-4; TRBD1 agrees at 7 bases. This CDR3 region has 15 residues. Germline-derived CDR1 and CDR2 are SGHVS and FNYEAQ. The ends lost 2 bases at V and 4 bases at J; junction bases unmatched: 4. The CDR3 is CASSLQQGFNEKLFF. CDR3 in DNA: TGTGCCAGCAGCTTACAACAGGGGTTTAATGAAAAACTGTTTTTT.

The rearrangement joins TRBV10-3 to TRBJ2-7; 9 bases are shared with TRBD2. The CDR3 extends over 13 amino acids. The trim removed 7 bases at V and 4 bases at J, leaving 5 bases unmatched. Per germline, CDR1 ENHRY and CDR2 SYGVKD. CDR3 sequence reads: CAINSGGQYEQYF. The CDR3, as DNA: TGTGCCATCAATAGCGGGGGACAGTACGAGCAGTACTTC.

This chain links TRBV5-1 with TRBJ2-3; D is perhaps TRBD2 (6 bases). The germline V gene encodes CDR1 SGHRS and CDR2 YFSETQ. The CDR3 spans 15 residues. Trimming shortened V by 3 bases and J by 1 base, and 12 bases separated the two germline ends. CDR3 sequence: CASSSPGTGTDTQYF. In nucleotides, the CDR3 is TGCGCCAGCAGCTCCCCAGGGACTGGCACAGATACGCAGTATTTT. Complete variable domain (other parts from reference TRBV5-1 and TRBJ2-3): KAGVTQTPRYLIKTRGQQVTLSCSPISGHRSVSWYQQTPGQGLQFLFEYFSETQRNKGNFPGRFSGRQFSNSRSEMNVSTLELGDSALYLCASSSPGTGTDTQYFGPGTRLTVL.

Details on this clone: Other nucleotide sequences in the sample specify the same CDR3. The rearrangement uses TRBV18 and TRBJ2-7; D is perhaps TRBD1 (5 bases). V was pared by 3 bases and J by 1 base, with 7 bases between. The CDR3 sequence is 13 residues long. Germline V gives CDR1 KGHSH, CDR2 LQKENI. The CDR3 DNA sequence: TGTGCCAGCTCACCCGGACAATCCTACGAGCAGTACTTC. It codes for CASSPGQSYEQYF.

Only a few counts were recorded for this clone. CDR3 sequence (DNA): TGCGCCAGCAGCCCAAGCGGTCCCGGGGCCTCTGGAAACACCATATATTTT. It yields the protein CASSPSGPGASGNTIYF. This sequence joins TRBV4-1 and TRBJ1-3, with a possible D match to TRBD1 (5 bases). Germline loops: CDR1 MGHRA, CDR2 YSYEKL. This CDR3 is built from 17 residues. The ends were cut back, 4 bases at V and 0 bases at J, with 16 bases in the middle.

DNA of the CDR3: TGCAGCGTTGGGTTTGGGGGATACGAGCAGTACTTC. It is translated as CSVGFGGYEQYF. V is TRBV29-1 and J is TRBJ2-7; D tentatively reads TRBD1 or TRBD2 (5 bases each). The V and J ends lost 4 bases and 4 bases respectively, with 11 bases between them. CDR3 length: 12 amino acids. The germline V gene has CDR1 SQVTM and CDR2 ANQGSEA.

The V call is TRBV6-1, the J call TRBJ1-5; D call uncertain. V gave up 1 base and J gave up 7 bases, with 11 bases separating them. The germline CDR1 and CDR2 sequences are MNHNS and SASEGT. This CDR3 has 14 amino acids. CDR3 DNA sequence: TGTGCCAGCAGTGAAGATCCGGGGATGCAGCCCCAGCATTTT. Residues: CASSEDPGMQPQHF.

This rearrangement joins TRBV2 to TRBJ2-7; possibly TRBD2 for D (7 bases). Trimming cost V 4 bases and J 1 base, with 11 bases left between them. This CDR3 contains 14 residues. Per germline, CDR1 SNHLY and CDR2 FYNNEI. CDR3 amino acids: CASSARGASYEQYF. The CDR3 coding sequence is TGTGCCAGCAGTGCTCGGGGGGCGTCCTACGAGCAGTACTTC.

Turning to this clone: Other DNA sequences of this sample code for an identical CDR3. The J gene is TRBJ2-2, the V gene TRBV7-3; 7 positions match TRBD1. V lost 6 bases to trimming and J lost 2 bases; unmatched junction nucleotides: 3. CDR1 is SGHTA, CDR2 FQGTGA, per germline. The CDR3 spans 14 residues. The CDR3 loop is CASSRDRNTGELFF. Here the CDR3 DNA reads TGTGCCAGCAGTCGGGACAGAAACACCGGGGAGCTGTTTTTT.

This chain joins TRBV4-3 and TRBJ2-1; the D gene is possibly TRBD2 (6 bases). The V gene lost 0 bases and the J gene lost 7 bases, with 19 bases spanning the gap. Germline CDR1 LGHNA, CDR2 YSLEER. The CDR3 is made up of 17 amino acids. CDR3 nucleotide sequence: TGCGCCAGCAGCCAAGACGAGACTAGTCTCCTTGGTAATGAGCAGTTCTTC. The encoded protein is CASSQDETSLLGNEQFF.

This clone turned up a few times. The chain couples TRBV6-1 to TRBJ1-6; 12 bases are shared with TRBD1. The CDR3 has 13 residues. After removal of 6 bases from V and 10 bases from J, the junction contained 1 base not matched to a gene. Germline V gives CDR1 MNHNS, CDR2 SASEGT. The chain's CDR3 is CASRGTGGSPLHF. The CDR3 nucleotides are TGTGCCAGCAGGGGGACAGGGGGCTCACCCCTCCACTTT.

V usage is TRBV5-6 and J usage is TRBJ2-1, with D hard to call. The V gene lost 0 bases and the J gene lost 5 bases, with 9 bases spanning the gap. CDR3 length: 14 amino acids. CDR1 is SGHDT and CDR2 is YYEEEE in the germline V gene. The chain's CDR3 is CASSLELLNNEQFF. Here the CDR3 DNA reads TGTGCCAGCAGCTTGGAATTACTCAACAATGAGCAGTTCTTC.

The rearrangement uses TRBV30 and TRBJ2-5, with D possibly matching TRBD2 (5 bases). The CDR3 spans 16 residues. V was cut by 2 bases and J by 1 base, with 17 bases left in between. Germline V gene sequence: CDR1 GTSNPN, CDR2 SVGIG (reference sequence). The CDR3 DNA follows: TGTGCCTGGAGTCCCCTAAGCGGCCATCTCCAAGAGACCCAGTACTTC. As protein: CAWSPLSGHLQETQYF.

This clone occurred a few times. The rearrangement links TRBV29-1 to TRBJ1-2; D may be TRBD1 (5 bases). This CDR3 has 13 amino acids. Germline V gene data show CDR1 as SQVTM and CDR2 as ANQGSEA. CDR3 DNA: TGCAGTGGAGGGGACGGCCCTAACTATGGCTACACCTTC. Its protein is CSGGDGPNYGYTF.

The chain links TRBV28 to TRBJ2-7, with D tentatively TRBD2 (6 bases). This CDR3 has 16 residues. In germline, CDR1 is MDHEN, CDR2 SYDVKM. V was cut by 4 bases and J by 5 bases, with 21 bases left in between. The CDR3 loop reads CASSSPGSLLLDEQYF. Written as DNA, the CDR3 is TGTGCCAGCAGTTCCCCCGGGAGCCTCCTTCTGGACGAGCAGTACTTC.

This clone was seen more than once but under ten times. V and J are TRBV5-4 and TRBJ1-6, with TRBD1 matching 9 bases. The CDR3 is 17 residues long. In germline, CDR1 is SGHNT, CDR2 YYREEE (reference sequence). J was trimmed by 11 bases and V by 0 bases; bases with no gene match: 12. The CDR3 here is CASSLAVPTGGPAPLHF. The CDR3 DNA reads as TGTGCCAGCAGCTTGGCGGTGCCGACAGGGGGGCCTGCACCCCTCCACTTT.